Shown below are 23 T cell receptor beta chains from a single sample sequenced in a study of early T cells in non-severe SARS-CoV-2 infection. One entry per CDR3 protein, called by TCRdb with MiXCR from the 5' RACE reads. The table includes tens of thousands of distinct CDR3 sequences, approximately 12% detected once. The specimen comprised whole blood, sampled at baseline. The receptors come from an adult who was a healthcare worker with PCR-confirmed SARS-CoV-2 infection or an uninfected control (not recorded which).

In its sample, this clonotype was seen many times. The rearrangement links TRBV20-1 to TRBJ1-1; 8 bases match TRBD1. The CDR3 extends over 14 amino acids. CDR1 and CDR2 (germline): DFQATT, SNEGSKA (reference sequence). V was clipped by 5 bases and J by 5 bases; unmatched bases: 10. CDR3 in amino acids: CSAYGPTGGTEAFF. The CDR3 DNA reads TGCAGTGCTTATGGCCCAACAGGGGGGACTGAAGCTTTCTTT.

V usage is TRBV9 and J usage is TRBJ2-3, with unresolved D. CDR3 length equals 11 residues. V lost 4 bases, J lost 8 bases, and 8 bases lay in between. Germline CDR1 reads SGDLS; CDR2 reads YYNGEE. The DNA for the CDR3 is TGTGCCAGCAGCCCCCAGGCTACGCAGTATTTT. This encodes CASSPQATQYF.

In its sample, this clonotype was seen a few times. The chain has TRBV24-1 and TRBJ2-3; 8 positions agree with TRBD2. The CDR3 is made up of 15 amino acids. The V gene's germline CDR1 is KGHDR and CDR2 SFDVKD. V lost 4 bases to trimming and J lost 4 bases; unmatched junction nucleotides: 6. CDR3 in amino acids: CATSEMAGGPDTQYF. CDR3 nucleotides: TGTGCCACCAGTGAAATGGCGGGAGGACCAGATACGCAGTATTTT.

J is TRBJ2-7 and V is TRBV5-4, with TRBD1 matching over 9 bases. CDR1 SGHNT and CDR2 YYREEE come from the germline V gene (reference sequence). The CDR3 extends over 15 amino acids. After removal of 8 bases from V and 2 bases from J, the junction contained 11 bases not matched to a gene. The CDR3 region is CASFTGDRETYEQYF. The CDR3 DNA sequence: TGTGCCAGTTTCACCGGGGACAGGGAGACCTACGAGCAGTACTTC. Based on the CDR3 plus reference TRBV5-4 and TRBJ2-7, the full variable domain is ETGVTQSPTHLIKTRGQQVTLRCSSQSGHNTVSWYQQALGQGPQFIFQYYREEENGRGNFPPRFSGLQFPNYSSELNVNALELDDSALYLCASFTGDRETYEQYFGPGTRLTVT.

This clonotype was seen many times. The rearrangement uses TRBV30 and TRBJ1-1; 10 positions agree with TRBD1. The CDR3 sequence is 15 residues long. The germline V gene encodes CDR1 GTSNPN and CDR2 SVGIG (reference sequence). V lost 4 bases and J lost 8; bases outside the gene matches: 13. CDR3 protein: CAWIPRRDRGSEAFF. The CDR3 DNA reads as TGTGCCTGGATCCCGCGACGGGACAGGGGTTCCGAAGCTTTCTTT.

This rearrangement joins TRBV4-1 to TRBJ1-1, with D tentatively TRBD1 (6 bases). This CDR3 comprises 15 residues. Trimming pared 5 bases from V and 4 bases from J, leaving 17 bases between. Germline CDR1 is MGHRA and CDR2 is YSYEKL. CDR3 DNA sequence: TGCGCCAGCAGCTCGCTAAACAGGGAAGGCACTGAAGCTTTCTTT. It encodes CASSSLNREGTEAFF.

This CDR3 is CASSQAHGNQPQHF. CDR3 nucleotide sequence: TGTGCCAGCAGCCAAGCCCACGGGAATCAGCCCCAGCATTTT. The V gene is TRBV4-2, the J gene TRBJ1-5; D uncertain. The length of the CDR3 is 14 residues. V was cut by 1 base and J by 4 bases, with 8 bases left in between. CDR1 LGHNA and CDR2 YNFKEQ come from the germline V gene.

Only a few counts were recorded for this clonotype. V gene TRBV11-2 combines with J gene TRBJ2-7; D is perhaps TRBD1 (5 bases). The CDR3 consists of 15 residues. V was clipped by 1 base and J by 6 bases, with 16 bases between them. CDR1 and CDR2 (germline): SGHAT, FQNNGV. For the CDR3, the DNA is TGTGCCAGCAGCTTAGTTGGGCCAGGGCTGGGCGAGCAGTACTTC. It encodes CASSLVGPGLGEQYF.

There are many counts of this clonotype. The chain joins TRBV12-3 or TRBV12-4 to TRBJ1-1, with no clear D. Trimming took off 2 bases at V and 7 bases at J, with 5 bases between the two ends. The CDR3 sequence is 11 residues long. In DNA, the CDR3 is TGTGCCAGCAGTTTATTGCTTGAAGCTTTCTTT. It encodes CASSLLLEAFF.

V usage is TRBV11-2 and J usage is TRBJ1-1; D is possibly TRBD1 (6 bases). Trimming took 6 bases from V and 4 from J, leaving 12 bases between them. The CDR3 runs 13 residues. From germline, CDR1 is SGHAT and CDR2 FQNNGV. CDR3 protein: CASRSIQGTEAFF. The CDR3 DNA follows: TGTGCCAGCAGGTCCATACAGGGCACTGAAGCTTTCTTT.

The rearrangement links TRBV7-8 to TRBJ2-5; D not certain. Germline CDR1 and CDR2: SGHVS and FQNEAQ. V was shortened by 1 base and J by 7 bases, with 4 bases between the two germline ends. This CDR3 is built from 11 residues. CDR3 bases: TGTGCCAGCAGCTTAGAGGGGACCCAGTACTTC. Its translation is CASSLEGTQYF.

CDR3 bases: TGTGCCAGCAGCTTAGCGACAGGGGGCTACGAGCAGTACTTC. Residues: CASSLATGGYEQYF. This rearrangement joins TRBV7-9 to TRBJ2-7, with TRBD1 matching over 9 bases. With 0 bases clipped from V and 3 bases from J, the junction kept 0 bases outside the gene matches. The germline gives CDR1 SEHNR, CDR2 FQNEAQ (reference sequence). This CDR3 region has 14 residues.

This clonotype came up a few times. The V and J genes are TRBV28 and TRBJ2-5; D possibly corresponds to TRBD1 (6 bases). Trimming left V 5 bases short and J 4 bases short, with 8 bases between. Per the germline V gene, CDR1 is MDHEN and CDR2 is SYDVKM. The CDR3 runs 12 residues. The CDR3 reads CASSTTGETQYF. DNA of the CDR3: TGTGCCAGCAGTACGACAGGAGAGACCCAGTACTTC. Variable domain in full (rest from reference TRBV28 and TRBJ2-5): DVKVTQSSRYLVKRTGEKVFLECVQDMDHENMFWYRQDPGLGLRLIYFSYDVKMKEKGDIPEGYSVSREKKERFSLILESASTNQTSMYLCASSTTGETQYFGPGTRLLVL.

This clonotype was recorded a few times. V and J are TRBV6-6 and TRBJ1-1; 11 bases map to TRBD1. Germline loops: CDR1 MNHNY, CDR2 SVGAGI (reference sequence). V lost 2 bases, J lost 4 bases, and 6 bases stayed unmatched. This CDR3 is 16 amino acids long. This CDR3 is CASSYGVGQGVTEAFF. CDR3 nucleotide sequence: TGTGCCAGCAGTTACGGAGTGGGACAGGGGGTCACTGAAGCTTTCTTT.

This clonotype was detected only a few times. The chain carries TRBV5-1 and TRBJ1-1; 10 bases line up with TRBD1. The CDR3 consists of 15 residues. Germline V lookup: CDR1 SGHRS, CDR2 YFSETQ. The V gene end was trimmed by 0 bases and the J gene end by 4 bases; junction bases not matched to a gene: 3. The CDR3 DNA is TGCGCCAGCAGCTTGGGACAGGGGGCCGGCACTGAAGCTTTCTTT. Translation: CASSLGQGAGTEAFF.

This clonotype was counted only a few times. The V and J genes are TRBV5-1 and TRBJ2-1, with a tentative D call TRBD2 (5 bases). CDR1 SGHRS and CDR2 YFSETQ come from the germline V gene. V shed 4 bases and J shed 0 bases, with 17 bases lying between them. This CDR3 comprises 17 residues. CDR3 in amino acids: CASSRQLGGSSYNEQFF. CDR3 bases: TGCGCCAGCAGCCGCCAACTAGGCGGCAGCTCCTACAATGAGCAGTTCTTC. The full variable domain, in which reference TRBV5-1 and TRBJ2-1 provide the parts outside the CDR3, is KAGVTQTPRYLIKTRGQQVTLSCSPISGHRSVSWYQQTPGQGLQFLFEYFSETQRNKGNFPGRFSGRQFSNSRSEMNVSTLELGDSALYLCASSRQLGGSSYNEQFFGPGTRLTVL.

The chain combines TRBV2 with TRBJ2-1, with D possibly TRBD1 on 5 matching bases. The CDR3 has 13 residues. CDR1 and CDR2 (germline): SNHLY, FYNNEI. Trimming removed 4 bases at V and 4 bases at J, with 8 bases between. The CDR3 DNA is TGTGCCAGCAGTGGACAGCTGTACAATGAGCAGTTCTTC. Its translation is CASSGQLYNEQFF.

The chain carries TRBV12-5 and TRBJ2-7; D is possibly TRBD2 (5 bases). V shed 7 bases and J shed 0 bases, with 19 bases lying between them. The CDR3 runs to 16 residues. Germline values: CDR1 LGHNT, CDR2 FRNRAP. CDR3 bases: TGTGCTAGTGATTCCCCCGAGGGTCGGAGCTCCTACGAGCAGTACTTC. Translating it yields CASDSPEGRSSYEQYF.

Only a few counts were recorded for this clonotype. The chain combines TRBV24-1 with TRBJ2-3, with TRBD2 matching over 7 bases. CDR1 is KGHDR, CDR2 SFDVKD, per germline. The CDR3 runs to 17 residues. Trimming cost V 0 bases and J 4 bases; bases outside gene matches: 9. The CDR3 bases are TGTGCCACCAGTGATTTGCGCGGCGGGAGTGGTTCAGATACGCAGTATTTT. Translation: CATSDLRGGSGSDTQYF.

This clonotype showed up many times. The V gene is TRBV20-1, the J gene TRBJ1-1, with D hard to call. The CDR3 is 13 residues long. The germline V and J ends were trimmed by 1 base and 0 bases, with 6 bases remaining between them. Germline values: CDR1 DFQATT, CDR2 SNEGSKA (reference sequence). DNA for the CDR3: TGCAGTGCTAGAGGAACCATGAACACTGAAGCTTTCTTT. Translation gives CSARGTMNTEAFF.

The gene calls are TRBV28 and TRBJ1-4; unclear D gene. V lost 2 bases and J lost 8, with 12 bases in between. The CDR3 spans 14 residues. Germline assignment: CDR1 MDHEN and CDR2 SYDVKM. In nucleotides, the CDR3 is TGTGCCAGCAGTTTAGAACCCAATCGGGAAAAACTGTTTTTT. Translation: CASSLEPNREKLFF.

There are a few counts of this clonotype. The chain links TRBV18 to TRBJ1-4; no definite D call. The CDR3 runs 14 residues. CDR1 is KGHSH and CDR2 is LQKENI in the germline V gene. V lost 6 bases and J lost 7, with 15 bases in between. The CDR3 bases are TGTGCCAGCTCCACCGGCTCGAGTTTTGAAAAACTGTTTTTT. Translated, it gives CASSTGSSFEKLFF.

This clonotype was counted between two and nine times. V and J are TRBV12-3 or TRBV12-4 and TRBJ2-1; D not resolved. The CDR3 has 14 residues. V gave up 7 bases and J gave up 6 bases, with 16 bases separating them. The CDR3 bases are TGTGCCAGCAAACGAGGCACCACGGGCAATGAGCAGTTCTTC. Its translation: CASKRGTTGNEQFF.